The 32 T cell receptor beta chains below come from one sample, sequenced in a study of shared clonotypes between healthy human individuals. TCRdb's table, derived via immunoSEQ multiplex PCR, lists solely in-frame clones and lacks some. Of around 95,000 clones in the sample, roughly 50% are singletons; the top ten hold more than 13%. Sequencing input: PBMCs. Receptor source: a woman aged 40 to 50 in good health. Some clones in this sample may be carry-over from other donors' samples.

The chain combines TRBV25-1 with TRBJ1-5; TRBD1 agrees at 7 bases. The CDR3 length is 14 residues. Trimming removed 4 bases from V and 7 bases from J; junction bases left unmatched: 7. Germline values: CDR1 MGHDK, CDR2 SYGVNS. This CDR3 is CASSGQGREQPQHF. The CDR3, as DNA: TGTGCCAGCAGTGGACAGGGACGGGAACAGCCCCAGCATTTT.

J is TRBJ2-6 and V is TRBV6-6, with 7 bases that match TRBD2. CDR3 length: 15 amino acids. The germline gives CDR1 MNHNY, CDR2 SVGAGI (reference sequence). V was pared by 2 bases and J by 3 bases, with 1 base of the junction left unmatched. Written as DNA, the CDR3 is TGTGCCAGCAGTTACGCGGGGGTTGGGGCCAACGTCCTGACTTTC. It codes for CASSYAGVGANVLTF.

This clone was recorded at least ten times. This chain connects TRBV19 to TRBJ2-7; 10 bases map to TRBD2. V was pared by 6 bases and J by 2 bases, with 7 bases of the junction left unmatched. The CDR3 runs to 15 residues. Germline values: CDR1 LNHDA, CDR2 SQIVND (reference sequence). CDR3 nucleotide sequence: TGTGCCAGTAGCCAGGGGACTAGCGTTACCTACGAGCAGTACTTC. Translation gives CASSQGTSVTYEQYF. Full variable domain (rest looked up from reference TRBV19 and TRBJ2-7): DGGITQSPKYLFRKEGQNVTLSCEQNLNHDAMYWYRQDPGQGLRLIYYSQIVNDFQKGDIAEGYSVSREKKESFPLTVTSAQKNPTAFYLCASSQGTSVTYEQYFGPGTRLTVT.

The V gene is TRBV6-5, the J gene TRBJ2-1; 8 nucleotides line up with TRBD1. Unmatched junction bases numbered 9, after V lost 2 bases and J lost 6 bases. The CDR3 covers 16 residues. Germline values: CDR1 MNHEY, CDR2 SVGAGI. The CDR3 sequence: CASSYRRTGTCNEQFF. CDR3 coding DNA: TGTGCCAGCAGTTACCGACGGACAGGGACCTGCAATGAGCAGTTCTTC.

The chain uses TRBV5-1 and TRBJ2-1, with 11 bases fitting TRBD2. Trimming took 4 bases from V and 3 from J; bases not matched to a gene: 3. CDR1 and CDR2 (germline): SGHRS, YFSETQ. The CDR3 is 15 amino acids. The DNA of the CDR3 is TGCGCCAGCAGCAGGGGACTAGCGGACTACAATGAGCAGTTCTTC. As protein: CASSRGLADYNEQFF.

The V call is TRBV29-1, the J call TRBJ1-4, with a possible D match to TRBD1 (5 bases). Germline V CDR1 and CDR2: SQVTM, ANQGSEA. The CDR3 length is 12 residues. Trimming pared 6 bases from V and 5 bases from J, leaving 10 bases between. CDR3 loop: CSVGRGNEKLFF. As DNA, the CDR3 is TGCAGCGTGGGACGGGGAAATGAAAAACTGTTTTTT. The full variable domain, completed using reference TRBV29-1 and TRBJ1-4, is SAVISQKPSRDICQRGTSLTIQCQVDSQVTMMFWYRQQPGQSLTLIATANQGSEATYESGFVIDKFPISRPNLTFSTLTVSNMSPEDSSIYLCSVGRGNEKLFFGSGTQLSVL.

This clone has only a few counts. The rearrangement joins TRBV10-3 to TRBJ2-5; 16 bases are shared with TRBD2. The V segment lost 3 bases and the J segment 10 bases; nucleotides outside the gene matches: 8. CDR3 length: 16 residues. Germline CDR1 and CDR2: ENHRY and SYGVKD. Here the CDR3 DNA reads TGTGCCATCAGTGACCCGGGACTAGCGGGAGGGCTTGGCCAGTACTTC. Amino acid sequence: CAISDPGLAGGLGQYF.

In its sample, this clone was seen many times. CDR3 DNA: TGTGCCAGCAAGGTAGGGGGACTAGCGGGACGCGAGCAGTACTTC. The encoded protein is CASKVGGLAGREQYF. The rearrangement links TRBV6-5 to TRBJ2-7; 13 bases are shared with TRBD2. Per germline, CDR1 MNHEY and CDR2 SVGAGI. This CDR3 contains 15 residues. Trimming cost V 7 bases and J 6 bases; bases outside gene matches: 9.

With respect to this clone: A far larger clone differs by one base, so this is likely a read error. CDR3 amino acids: CASSPLAARTDAQYF. The CDR3 DNA sequence: TGTGCCAGCAGTCCACTAGCGGCCCGCACAGATGCGCAGTATTTT. The rearrangement uses TRBV2 and TRBJ2-3; 8 bases are shared with TRBD2. The V gene's germline CDR1 is SNHLY and CDR2 FYNNEI. The CDR3 covers 15 residues.

V is TRBV7-3 and J is TRBJ2-7, with D unresolved. The CDR3 runs to 11 residues. The germline V gene has CDR1 SGHTA and CDR2 FQGTGA. Trimming stripped 4 bases from V and 6 bases from J, with 7 bases between. The CDR3 nucleotides read TGTGCCAGCAGCTCCCCATGCGAGCAGTACTTC. It is translated as CASSSPCEQYF.

This clone was seen repeatedly, ten times or more. The chain carries TRBV2 and TRBJ2-4, with D perhaps TRBD2 (7 bases). This CDR3 has 16 amino acids. Germline values: CDR1 SNHLY, CDR2 FYNNEI. V lost 6 bases and J lost 3, with 18 bases in between. CDR3 DNA sequence: TGTGCCAGCAGGAAAGGTGGGGGGGCTGTCAAAAACATTCAGTACTTC. The encoded protein is CASRKGGGAVKNIQYF.

V and J are TRBV10-3 and TRBJ1-4; D possibly corresponds to TRBD1 (6 bases). The V end lost 3 bases, the J end lost 2 bases, and 13 bases lay between the germline ends. CDR3 size: 16 residues. Germline loops: CDR1 ENHRY, CDR2 SYGVKD. The CDR3: CAISEGWGATNEKLFF. The DNA of the CDR3 is TGTGCCATCAGTGAAGGGTGGGGGGCGACTAATGAAAAACTGTTTTTT.

This clone was seen only a few times. The rearrangement uses TRBV4-3 and TRBJ2-2; TRBD2 might be the D (6 bases). The V gene's germline CDR1 is LGHNA and CDR2 YSLEER. CDR3 size: 17 residues. Trimming pared 1 base from V and 4 bases from J, leaving 16 bases between. CDR3 sequence reads: CASSQVIPGLSTGELFF. CDR3 DNA: TGCGCCAGCAGCCAAGTCATACCGGGACTGAGCACCGGGGAGCTGTTTTTT.

V usage is TRBV27 and J usage is TRBJ2-5; D unresolved. With 5 bases removed from V and 9 bases from J, the gap between germline ends came to 7 bases. Germline CDR1 and CDR2: MNHEY and SMNVEV (reference sequence). CDR3 length: 10 residues. The CDR3 bases are TGTGCCAGCAGTCCGCTTCCCCAGTACTTC. Translating it yields CASSPLPQYF.

This clone has a handful of counts. This sequence joins TRBV18 and TRBJ2-5, with 8 bases lining up with TRBD1. CDR1 and CDR2 from the germline V gene are KGHSH and LQKENI. The CDR3 is made up of 14 amino acids. J lost 5 bases, V lost 0 bases, and 2 bases had no gene match. For the CDR3, the DNA is TGTGCCAGCTCACCACCGGACAGGGCTGAGACCCAGTACTTC. Amino acid sequence: CASSPPDRAETQYF.

This clone was observed a handful of times. Since a far larger clone is one base different, this is likely a read error. V is TRBV4-1 and J is TRBJ1-3; D perhaps matches TRBD1 (5 bases). The germline gives CDR1 MGHRA, CDR2 YSYEKL. This CDR3 contains 15 residues. CDR3 region: CASSQDRDAGSTIYF. CDR3 DNA sequence: TGCGCCAGCAGCCAAGATCGGGACGCGGGAAGCACCATATATTTT.

This sequence joins TRBV7-3 and TRBJ2-5; 12 bases agree with TRBD1. Judging by the DNA end, TRBJ2-7 fits better; the J call may be wrong. The CDR3 covers 16 residues. Per germline, CDR1 SGHTA and CDR2 FQGTGA. The CDR3 DNA is TGTGCCAGCAGCCCCCATGGCCGGGACAGGGGGCTCGAGCAGTACTTC. This gives the protein CASSPHGRDRGLEQYF.

The J gene is TRBJ2-7, the V gene TRBV30, with D possibly being TRBD2 (6 bases). Germline CDR1 and CDR2: GTSNPN and SVGIG (reference sequence). V lost 4 bases and J lost 12, with 13 bases in between. The CDR3 has 10 amino acids. CDR3 sequence reads: CAWTAGRVYF. Written as DNA, the CDR3 is TGTGCCTGGACGGCGGGAAGAGTGTACTTC.

The CDR3 reads CASSQVGQPNQPQHF. The DNA for the CDR3 is TGCGCCAGCAGCCAAGTCGGACAGCCAAATCAGCCCCAGCATTTT. This chain uses TRBV4-1 with TRBJ1-5, with D perhaps matching TRBD1 (6 bases). The ends were cut back, 1 base at V and 4 bases at J, with 11 bases in the middle. CDR1 and CDR2 from the germline V gene are MGHRA and YSYEKL. The CDR3 length is 15 residues.

This clone was counted many times. This chain joins TRBV4-1 and TRBJ2-7; TRBD1 agrees at 9 bases. The germline gives CDR1 MGHRA, CDR2 YSYEKL. After removal of 0 bases from V and 4 bases from J, the junction contained 7 bases not matched to a gene. The length of the CDR3 is 16 residues. CDR3 in DNA: TGCGCCAGCAGCCAAGATTCAGGGACAGGGAGGTACGAGCAGTACTTC. Its translation is CASSQDSGTGRYEQYF.

V is TRBV27 and J is TRBJ2-2; D possibly corresponds to TRBD2 (5 bases). The V and J ends lost 5 bases and 3 bases respectively, with 10 bases between them. The germline CDR1 and CDR2 sequences are MNHEY and SMNVEV (reference sequence). The CDR3 totals 14 residues. The CDR3 spells CASSPRLYTGELFF. The CDR3, as DNA: TGTGCCAGCAGTCCCCGACTATACACCGGGGAGCTGTTTTTT.

The V gene is TRBV28, the J gene TRBJ1-5; D is unclear. The germline CDR1 and CDR2 sequences are MDHEN and SYDVKM. Trimming shortened V by 6 bases and J by 7 bases, and 10 bases separated the two germline ends. The CDR3 extends over 12 amino acids. In nucleotides, the CDR3 is TGTGCCAGCAGGTGGGCAGGACAGCCCCAGCATTTT. It codes for CASRWAGQPQHF.

There are many counts of this clone. This rearrangement joins TRBV10-2 to TRBJ2-6; D remains unclear. The length of the CDR3 is 14 residues. Germline V gives CDR1 WSHSY, CDR2 SAAADI. The V and J ends lost 2 bases and 4 bases respectively, with 6 bases between them. The CDR3, as DNA: TGCGCCAGCAGTGAGCTTTCCGGGGCCAACGTCCTGACTTTC. Translated: CASSELSGANVLTF.

The chain couples TRBV30 to TRBJ1-2, with no clear D. The length of the CDR3 is 15 residues. V was pared by 2 bases and J by 7 bases, with 20 bases between. The V gene's germline CDR1 is GTSNPN and CDR2 SVGIG (reference sequence). CDR3 sequence: CAWSPRVEVLGGYTF. DNA for the CDR3: TGTGCCTGGAGTCCTCGGGTAGAGGTGCTTGGTGGCTACACCTTC.

This clone was picked up many times. The chain is built from TRBV18 and TRBJ1-4; the D gene is possibly TRBD1 (6 bases). From germline, CDR1 is KGHSH and CDR2 LQKENI. V was trimmed by 2 bases and J by 8 bases, leaving 18 bases between them. This CDR3 contains 16 residues. CDR3: CASSPSRTVGEEKLFF. CDR3 DNA sequence: TGTGCCAGCTCACCAAGTAGGACAGTTGGGGAGGAAAAACTGTTTTTT.

This chain uses TRBV5-5 with TRBJ2-4; maybe TRBD1 (5 bases). The CDR3 spans 15 residues. The germline gives CDR1 SGHKS, CDR2 YYEKEE (reference sequence). V dropped 5 bases and J dropped 5 bases, with 17 bases sitting between them. In nucleotides, the CDR3 is TGTGCCAGCAGTTCAGGTGCAGGGCCTCAAAACATTCAGTACTTC. Translating it yields CASSSGAGPQNIQYF.

This rearrangement joins TRBV5-4 to TRBJ1-2; D ambiguous. V lost 0 bases and J 5 bases, leaving 5 bases between the germline ends. Germline CDR1 reads SGHNT; CDR2 reads YYREEE (reference sequence). The CDR3 length is 12 residues. The CDR3 sequence is CASSLDEYGYTF. The CDR3 region has the DNA TGTGCCAGCAGCTTGGACGAATATGGCTACACCTTC.

The chain carries TRBV13 and TRBJ1-2; the match to TRBD1 covers 7 bases. The CDR3 covers 16 residues. Germline V lookup: CDR1 PRHDT, CDR2 FYEKMQ (reference sequence). V lost 3 bases and J lost 4; bases outside the gene matches: 11. The CDR3 protein is CASSFKDRPSSYGYTF. The CDR3 DNA reads TGTGCCAGCAGCTTCAAGGACAGGCCCTCATCCTATGGCTACACCTTC.

This clone was seen a few times. The rearrangement joins TRBV7-6 to TRBJ2-7; D is ambiguous. Trimming took 1 base from V and 0 from J, leaving 7 bases between them. In germline, CDR1 is SGHVS, CDR2 FNYEAQ. The CDR3 spans 14 residues. CDR3 DNA sequence: TGTGCCAGCAGCTTAGGGAGCGACTCCTACGAGCAGTACTTC. Translating gives CASSLGSDSYEQYF.

This clone came up many times. J is TRBJ2-7 and V is TRBV6-5; D remains unclear. Trimming pared 2 bases from V and 0 bases from J, leaving 5 bases between. The CDR3 has 13 residues. Germline values: CDR1 MNHEY, CDR2 SVGAGI. Here the CDR3 reads CASSYGFSYEQYF. In nucleotides, the CDR3 is TGTGCCAGCAGTTACGGTTTCTCCTACGAGCAGTACTTC.

V usage is TRBV29-1 and J usage is TRBJ2-5; no clear D. The germline gives CDR1 SQVTM, CDR2 ANQGSEA. The CDR3 covers 11 residues. V lost 5 bases and J lost 5, with 9 bases in between. This CDR3 is CSVFTVETQYF. CDR3 DNA: TGCAGCGTTTTTACAGTGGAGACCCAGTACTTC. Filled out from reference TRBV29-1 and TRBJ2-5, the complete variable domain reads SAVISQKPSRDICQRGTSLTIQCQVDSQVTMMFWYRQQPGQSLTLIATANQGSEATYESGFVIDKFPISRPNLTFSTLTVSNMSPEDSSIYLCSVFTVETQYFGPGTRLLVL.

About this clone itself: A far larger clone is only one base removed, so a read error is likely. The chain has TRBV7-6 and TRBJ2-5; tentative D call: TRBD1 (6 bases). The CDR3 length is 13 residues. Germline V gives CDR1 SGHVS, CDR2 FNYEAQ. The CDR3 region is CANSPRTVETQYF. As DNA, the CDR3 is TGTGCCAACAGCCCACGGACAGTCGAGACCCAGTACTTC. The full variable domain, completed using reference TRBV7-6 and TRBJ2-5, is GAGVSQSPRYKVTKRGQDVALRCDPISGHVSLYWYRQALGQGPEFLTYFNYEAQQDKSGLPNDRFSAERPEGSISTLTIQRTEQRDSAMYRCANSPRTVETQYFGPGTRLLVL.